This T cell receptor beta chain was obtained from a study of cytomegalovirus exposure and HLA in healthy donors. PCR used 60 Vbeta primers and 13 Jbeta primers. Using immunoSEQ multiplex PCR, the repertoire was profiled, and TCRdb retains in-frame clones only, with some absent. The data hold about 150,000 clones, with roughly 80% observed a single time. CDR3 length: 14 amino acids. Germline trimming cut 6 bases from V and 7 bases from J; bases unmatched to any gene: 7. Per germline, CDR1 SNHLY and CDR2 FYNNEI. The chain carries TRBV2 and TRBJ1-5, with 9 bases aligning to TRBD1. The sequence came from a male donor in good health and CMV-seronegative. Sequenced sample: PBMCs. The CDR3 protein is CASSATTGGQPQHF. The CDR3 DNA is TGTGCCAGCAGCGCTACTACAGGGGGCCAGCCCCAGCATTTT.